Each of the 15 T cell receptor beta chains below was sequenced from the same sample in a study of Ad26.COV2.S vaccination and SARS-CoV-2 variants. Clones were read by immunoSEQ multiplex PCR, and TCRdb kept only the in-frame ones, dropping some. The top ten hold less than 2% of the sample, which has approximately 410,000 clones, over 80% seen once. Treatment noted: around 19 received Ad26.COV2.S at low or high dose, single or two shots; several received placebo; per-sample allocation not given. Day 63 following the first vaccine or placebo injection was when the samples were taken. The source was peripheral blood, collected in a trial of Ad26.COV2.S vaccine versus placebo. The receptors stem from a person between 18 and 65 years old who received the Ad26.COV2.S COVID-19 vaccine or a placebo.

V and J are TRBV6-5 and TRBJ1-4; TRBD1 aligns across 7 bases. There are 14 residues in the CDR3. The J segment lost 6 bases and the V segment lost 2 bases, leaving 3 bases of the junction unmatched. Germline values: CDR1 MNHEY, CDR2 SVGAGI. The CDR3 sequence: CASSYRQGDEKLFF. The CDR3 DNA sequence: TGTGCCAGCAGTTACAGGCAGGGGGATGAAAAACTGTTTTTT.

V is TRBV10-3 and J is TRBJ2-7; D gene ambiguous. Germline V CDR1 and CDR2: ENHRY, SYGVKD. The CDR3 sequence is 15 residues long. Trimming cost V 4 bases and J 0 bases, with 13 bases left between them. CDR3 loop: CAISGAPALSYEQYF. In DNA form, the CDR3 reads TGTGCCATCAGTGGGGCTCCCGCCCTCTCCTACGAGCAGTACTTC.

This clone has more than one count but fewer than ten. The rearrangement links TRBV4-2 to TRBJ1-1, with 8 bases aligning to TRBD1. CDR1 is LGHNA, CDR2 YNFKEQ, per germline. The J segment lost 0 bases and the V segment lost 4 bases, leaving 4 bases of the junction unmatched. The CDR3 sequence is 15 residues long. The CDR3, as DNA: TGTGCCAGCAGCCTTCCGGACAGGGTGAACACTGAAGCTTTCTTT. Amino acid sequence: CASSLPDRVNTEAFF.

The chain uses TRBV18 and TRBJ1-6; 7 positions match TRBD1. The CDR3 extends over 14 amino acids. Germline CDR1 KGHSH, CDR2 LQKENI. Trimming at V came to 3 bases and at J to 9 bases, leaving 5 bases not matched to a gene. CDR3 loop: CASSPDRVGSPLHF. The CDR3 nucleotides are TGTGCCAGCTCACCCGACAGGGTGGGTTCACCCCTCCACTTT.

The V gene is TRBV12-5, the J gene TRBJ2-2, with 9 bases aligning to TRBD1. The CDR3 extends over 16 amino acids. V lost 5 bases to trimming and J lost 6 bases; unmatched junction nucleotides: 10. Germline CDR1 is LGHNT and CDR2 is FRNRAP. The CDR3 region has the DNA TGTGCTAGTGGTCCGGGACAGGGTATCCGGGCCGGGGAGCTGTTTTTT. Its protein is CASGPGQGIRAGELFF.

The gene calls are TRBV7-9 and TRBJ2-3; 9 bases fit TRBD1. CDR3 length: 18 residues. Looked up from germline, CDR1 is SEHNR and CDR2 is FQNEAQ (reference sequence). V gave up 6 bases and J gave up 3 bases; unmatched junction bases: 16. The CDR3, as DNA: TGTGCCAGCAGACAATCTAAGCTGGGACAGGGTGGTACAGATACGCAGTATTTT. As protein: CASRQSKLGQGGTDTQYF.

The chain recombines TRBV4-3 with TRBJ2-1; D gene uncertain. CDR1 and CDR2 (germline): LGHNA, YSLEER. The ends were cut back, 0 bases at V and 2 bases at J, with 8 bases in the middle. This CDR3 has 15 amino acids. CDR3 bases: TGCGCCAGCAGCCAAGATTCCGGCGCCTACAATGAGCAGTTCTTC. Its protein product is CASSQDSGAYNEQFF.

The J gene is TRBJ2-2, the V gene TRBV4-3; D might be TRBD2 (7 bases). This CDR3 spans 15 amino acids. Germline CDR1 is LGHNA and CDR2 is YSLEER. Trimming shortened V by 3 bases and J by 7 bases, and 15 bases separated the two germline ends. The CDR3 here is CASSQGGPVGGELFF. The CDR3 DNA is TGCGCCAGCAGCCAGGGGGGGCCGGTGGGCGGGGAGCTGTTTTTT.

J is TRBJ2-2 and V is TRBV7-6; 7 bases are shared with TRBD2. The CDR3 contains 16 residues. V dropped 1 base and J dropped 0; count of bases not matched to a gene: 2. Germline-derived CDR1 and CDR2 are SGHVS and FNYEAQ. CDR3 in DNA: TGTGCCAGCAGCTTAGGGACTAGAGCGAACACCGGGGAGCTGTTTTTT. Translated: CASSLGTRANTGELFF.

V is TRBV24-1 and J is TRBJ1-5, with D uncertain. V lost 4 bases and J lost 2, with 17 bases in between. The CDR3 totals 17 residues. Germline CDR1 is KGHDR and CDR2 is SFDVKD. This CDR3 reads CATSDLLRRVRNQPQHF. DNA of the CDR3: TGTGCCACCAGTGACCTACTTCGGAGGGTCCGCAATCAGCCCCAGCATTTT.

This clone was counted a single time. In nucleotides, the CDR3 is TGTGCCAGCTCAGGGACTAATGAAAAACTGTTTTTT. The encoded protein is CASSGTNEKLFF. The rearrangement uses TRBV2 and TRBJ1-4, with D possibly matching TRBD1 (5 bases). V shed 8 bases and J shed 2 bases, with 6 bases lying between them. CDR1 is SNHLY, CDR2 FYNNEI, per germline. CDR3 size: 12 residues. Full variable domain (rest looked up from reference TRBV2 and TRBJ1-4): EPEVTQTPSHQVTQMGQEVILRCVPISNHLYFYWYRQILGQKVEFLVSFYNNEISEKSEIFDDQFSVERPDGSNFTLKIRSTKLEDSAMYFCASSGTNEKLFFGSGTQLSVL.

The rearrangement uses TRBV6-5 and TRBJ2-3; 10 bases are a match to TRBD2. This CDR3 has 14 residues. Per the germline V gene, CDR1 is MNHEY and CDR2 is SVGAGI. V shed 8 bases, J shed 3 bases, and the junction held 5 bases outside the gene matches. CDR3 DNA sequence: TGTGCCAGCGGAGGAGCGGGGGGGACAGATACGCAGTATTTT. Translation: CASGGAGGTDTQYF.

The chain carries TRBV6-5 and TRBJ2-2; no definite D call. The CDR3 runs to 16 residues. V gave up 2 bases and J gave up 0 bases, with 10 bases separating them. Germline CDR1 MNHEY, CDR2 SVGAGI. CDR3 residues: CASSYIPPTNTGELFF. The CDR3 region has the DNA TGTGCCAGCAGTTACATACCACCCACGAACACCGGGGAGCTGTTTTTT.

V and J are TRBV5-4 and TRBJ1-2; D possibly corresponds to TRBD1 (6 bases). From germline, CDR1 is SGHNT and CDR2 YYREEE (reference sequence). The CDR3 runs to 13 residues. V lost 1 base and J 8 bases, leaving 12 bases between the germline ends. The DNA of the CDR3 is TGTGCCAGCAGCTTGACAGGGTTTAGAGGCTACACCTTC. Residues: CASSLTGFRGYTF.

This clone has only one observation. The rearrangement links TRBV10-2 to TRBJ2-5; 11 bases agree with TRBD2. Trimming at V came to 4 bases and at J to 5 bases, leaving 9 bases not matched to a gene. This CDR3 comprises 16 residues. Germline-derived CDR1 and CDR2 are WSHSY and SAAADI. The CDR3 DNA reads TGCGCCAGCAGTGTTGGTAGCGGGGGGGCCGGGGAGACCCAGTACTTC. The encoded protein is CASSVGSGGAGETQYF.